This TCR beta chain comes out of a study of blood T cell repertoires in COVID-19. About the study: Sources were T cells, B-cell-depleted T cells, or PBMCs; the material itself was cDNA or gDNA.

Libraries were prepared by immunoSEQ multiplex PCR; TCRdb keeps only in-frame clonotypes and omits some of them. The table lists about 98,000 clones, about 89% of them singletons. The CDR3 has 15 amino acids. Trimming cost V 5 bases and J 0 bases, with 11 bases left between them. The germline V gene has CDR1 SGHTA and CDR2 FQGNSA. The receptor was derived from a man between 50 and 59 years old with acute or convalescent COVID-19. What was sequenced was peripheral blood. The chain couples TRBV7-2 to TRBJ1-3, with D unresolved. The CDR3 DNA reads as TGTGCCAGCAGCCCTACCTATCTCTCTGGAAACACCATATATTTT. Translation: CASSPTYLSGNTIYF. Looking up the rest from reference TRBV7-2 and TRBJ1-3 gives the full variable domain: GAGVSQSPSNKVTEKGKDVELRCDPISGHTALYWYRQSLGQGLEFLIYFQGNSAPDKSGLPSDRFSAERTGGSVSTLTIQRTQQEDSAVYLCASSPTYLSGNTIYFGEGSWLTVV.